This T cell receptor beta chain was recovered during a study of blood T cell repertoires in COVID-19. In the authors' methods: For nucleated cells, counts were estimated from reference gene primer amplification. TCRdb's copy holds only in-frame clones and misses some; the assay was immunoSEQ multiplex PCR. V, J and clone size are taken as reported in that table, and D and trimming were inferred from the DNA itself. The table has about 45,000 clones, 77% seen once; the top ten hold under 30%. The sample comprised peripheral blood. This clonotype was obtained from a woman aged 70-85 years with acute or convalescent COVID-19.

The DNA for the CDR3 is TGTGCCAGCAGTTTAAGCCGGGACAGGGGTCTATGGGAGCAGTACTTC. This gives the protein CASSLSRDRGLWEQYF. V is TRBV28 and J is TRBJ2-7; 10 bases agree with TRBD1. The V gene's germline CDR1 is MDHEN and CDR2 SYDVKM. The V segment lost 2 bases and the J segment 7 bases; nucleotides outside the gene matches: 11. This CDR3 contains 16 residues.